The 15 T cell receptor beta chains in this list originate from one sample, sequenced in a study of T-cell memory formation after mild COVID-19. A single record per CDR3 protein comes from TCRdb applying MiXCR to the 5' RACE reads. The table shows about 200,000 distinct CDR3 sequences, with 9% to 10% occurring only once. The specimen was PBMCs or a T cell subset sorted from them (not recorded which). Receptors were obtained from a man between 18 and 35 years old who had mild COVID-19 (a few samples of this study predate the infection). Cell type and time point are not known.

This clonotype was seen a few times. The chain links TRBV6-6 to TRBJ2-3, with D perhaps TRBD2 (5 bases). V shed 6 bases and J shed 2 bases, with 12 bases lying between them. The CDR3 is 14 residues long. CDR1 is MNHNY and CDR2 is SVGAGI in the germline V gene (reference sequence). Here the CDR3 reads CASREVLFTDTQYF. Here the CDR3 DNA reads TGTGCCAGCAGGGAGGTACTTTTCACAGATACGCAGTATTTT.

The chain combines TRBV12-3 or TRBV12-4 with TRBJ2-1; 7 nucleotides agree with TRBD1. This CDR3 spans 11 amino acids. After removal of 6 bases from V and 11 bases from J, the junction contained 4 bases not matched to a gene. CDR3 coding DNA: TGTGCCAGCAGCTCAGGGGGAAAGCAGTTCTTC. This gives the protein CASSSGGKQFF.

This CDR3 reads CSARTDGGYTF. Written as DNA, the CDR3 is TGCAGTGCTAGAACCGACGGTGGCTACACCTTC. The rearrangement links TRBV20-1 to TRBJ1-2; D remains unclear. Germline V gene lookup returns CDR1 DFQATT and CDR2 SNEGSKA (reference sequence). Between the trimmed V and J ends, which lost 2 bases and 7 bases, there was a span of 8 bases. The CDR3 consists of 11 residues.

This clonotype was recorded at least ten times. This chain uses TRBV20-1 with TRBJ1-2, with D possibly matching TRBD1 (6 bases). Trimming pared 5 bases from V and 4 bases from J, leaving 14 bases between. CDR3 size: 13 residues. Germline CDR1 and CDR2: DFQATT and SNEGSKA (reference sequence). This CDR3 is CSAQTGHFYGYTF. DNA of the CDR3: TGCAGTGCTCAGACAGGCCATTTCTATGGCTACACCTTC.

This clonotype was picked up many times. The chain carries TRBV4-3 and TRBJ1-4, with D uncertain. CDR1 is LGHNA and CDR2 is YSLEER in the germline V gene. Trimming cost V 1 base and J 3 bases, with 12 bases left between them. This CDR3 has 16 residues. CDR3 bases: TGCGCCAGCAGCCAAGGAGCACGGTCGGCTAATGAAAAACTGTTTTTT. It yields the protein CASSQGARSANEKLFF.

V usage is TRBV10-1 and J usage is TRBJ2-2; D remains unclear. The V end lost 6 bases, the J end lost 6 bases, and 14 bases lay between the germline ends. Germline V gene lookup returns CDR1 WNHNN and CDR2 SYGVQD (reference sequence). The CDR3 spans 14 residues. The CDR3 coding sequence is TGCGCCAGCAGAGAAACAAGAGACTCCGGGGAGCTGTTTTTT. This sequence encodes CASRETRDSGELFF.

This clonotype appeared a few times. J is TRBJ2-1 and V is TRBV4-2; D unresolved. Between the trimmed V and J ends, which lost 0 bases and 8 bases, there was a span of 8 bases. The CDR3 has 13 residues. Germline values: CDR1 LGHNA, CDR2 YNFKEQ. The CDR3 region is CASSQEVWDEQFF. CDR3 bases: TGTGCCAGCAGCCAAGAGGTCTGGGATGAGCAGTTCTTC.

The V gene is TRBV20-1, the J gene TRBJ1-4, with 8 nucleotides matching TRBD1. CDR1 is DFQATT, CDR2 SNEGSKA, per germline (reference sequence). V was pared by 5 bases and J by 8 bases, with 10 bases of the junction left unmatched. The CDR3 is 14 amino acids. The CDR3: CSARNRGFGEKLFF. In nucleotides, the CDR3 is TGCAGTGCTCGGAACAGGGGGTTTGGCGAAAAACTGTTTTTT.

This chain joins TRBV7-9 and TRBJ2-2; D may be TRBD2 (5 bases). The V gene's germline CDR1 is SEHNR and CDR2 FQNEAQ (reference sequence). V was shortened by 6 bases and J by 6 bases, with 11 bases between the two germline ends. This CDR3 spans 13 amino acids. The CDR3 here is CASRPGMPGELFF. CDR3 in DNA: TGTGCCAGCAGACCGGGAATGCCCGGGGAGCTGTTTTTT.

This clonotype was found a few times. The chain is built from TRBV3-1 and TRBJ2-7; 8 bases agree with TRBD1. The ends lost 7 bases at V and 5 bases at J; junction bases unmatched: 4. Germline CDR1 reads LGHDT; CDR2 reads YNNKEL (reference sequence). The CDR3 runs 12 residues. The CDR3 loop is CASNRQGNEQYF. In DNA, the CDR3 is TGTGCCAGCAACCGACAGGGGAACGAGCAGTACTTC.

Many counts were recorded for this clonotype. The chain recombines TRBV7-8 with TRBJ2-6, with unresolved D. The CDR3 runs 18 residues. Deletions cut 2 bases from V and 1 base from J, with 15 bases between. Germline V gene data show CDR1 as SGHVS and CDR2 as FQNEAQ. DNA of the CDR3: TGTGCCAGCAGCTTAATCAGGTCGGGTCTTTCTGGGGCCAACGTCCTGACTTTC. This codes for CASSLIRSGLSGANVLTF. The complete variable domain, with remaining parts taken from reference TRBV7-8 and TRBJ2-6, reads GAGVSQSPRYKVAKRGQDVALRCDPISGHVSLFWYQQALGQGPEFLTYFQNEAQLDKSGLPSDRFFAERPEGSVSTLKIQRTQQEDSAVYLCASSLIRSGLSGANVLTFGAGSRLTVL.

This clonotype was counted a few times. The CDR3 loop is CASSQDGAGGYGYTF. CDR3 sequence (DNA): TGTGCCAGCAGCCAAGACGGGGCAGGGGGCTATGGCTACACCTTC. The rearrangement joins TRBV4-2 to TRBJ1-2; TRBD1 aligns across 7 bases. Looked up from germline, CDR1 is LGHNA and CDR2 is YNFKEQ. The CDR3 runs 15 residues. Trimming removed 0 bases from V and 4 bases from J; junction bases left unmatched: 5.

In its sample, this clonotype was seen a few times. This sequence joins TRBV6-2 or TRBV6-3 and TRBJ1-1; a weak D match, TRBD1 (5 bases). V dropped 2 bases and J dropped 5 bases, with 15 bases sitting between them. The CDR3 is 15 amino acids. Germline lookup yields CDR1 MNHEY and CDR2 SVGEGT. DNA of the CDR3: TGTGCCAGCAGTTACCATGGGGCTGTTCGTACTGAAGCTTTCTTT. Translating gives CASSYHGAVRTEAFF.

The chain links TRBV2 to TRBJ2-5; D uncertain. The germline gives CDR1 SNHLY, CDR2 FYNNEI. The CDR3 runs 14 residues. Trimming removed 3 bases from V and 5 bases from J, with 13 bases in between. The CDR3 loop reads CASSEAQLGETQYF. CDR3 coding DNA: TGTGCCAGCAGTGAGGCGCAGTTAGGGGAGACCCAGTACTTC. Looking up the rest from reference TRBV2 and TRBJ2-5 gives the full variable domain: EPEVTQTPSHQVTQMGQEVILRCVPISNHLYFYWYRQILGQKVEFLVSFYNNEISEKSEIFDDQFSVERPDGSNFTLKIRSTKLEDSAMYFCASSEAQLGETQYFGPGTRLLVL.

There are a few counts of this clonotype. This chain links TRBV4-3 with TRBJ1-2; tentatively, D is TRBD1 (6 bases). Germline assignment: CDR1 LGHNA and CDR2 YSLEER. The V gene lost 4 bases and the J gene lost 8 bases, with 20 bases spanning the gap. This CDR3 contains 15 residues. The CDR3 is CASSRNTGGAEGYTF. The CDR3 DNA is TGCGCCAGCAGCCGCAATACGGGGGGGGCGGAGGGCTACACCTTC.